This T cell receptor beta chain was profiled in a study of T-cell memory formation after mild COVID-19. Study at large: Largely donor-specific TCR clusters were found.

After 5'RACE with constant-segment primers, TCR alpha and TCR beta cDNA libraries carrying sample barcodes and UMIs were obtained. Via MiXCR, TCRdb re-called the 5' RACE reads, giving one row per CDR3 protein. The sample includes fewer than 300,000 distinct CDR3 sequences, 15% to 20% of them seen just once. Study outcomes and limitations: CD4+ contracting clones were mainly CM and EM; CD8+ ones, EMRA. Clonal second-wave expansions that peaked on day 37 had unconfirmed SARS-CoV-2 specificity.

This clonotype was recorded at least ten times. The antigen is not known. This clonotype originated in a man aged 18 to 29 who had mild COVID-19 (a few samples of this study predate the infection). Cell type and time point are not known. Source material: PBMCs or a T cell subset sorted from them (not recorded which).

The CDR3 bases are TGCGCCAGCAGCCAAGGTGAAAACCAGCCCCAGCATTTT. Amino acid sequence: CASSQGENQPQHF. This chain joins TRBV4-3 and TRBJ1-5; D ambiguous. In germline, CDR1 is LGHNA, CDR2 YSLEER. The length of the CDR3 is 13 residues. Trimming left V 1 base short and J 7 bases short, with 8 bases between.